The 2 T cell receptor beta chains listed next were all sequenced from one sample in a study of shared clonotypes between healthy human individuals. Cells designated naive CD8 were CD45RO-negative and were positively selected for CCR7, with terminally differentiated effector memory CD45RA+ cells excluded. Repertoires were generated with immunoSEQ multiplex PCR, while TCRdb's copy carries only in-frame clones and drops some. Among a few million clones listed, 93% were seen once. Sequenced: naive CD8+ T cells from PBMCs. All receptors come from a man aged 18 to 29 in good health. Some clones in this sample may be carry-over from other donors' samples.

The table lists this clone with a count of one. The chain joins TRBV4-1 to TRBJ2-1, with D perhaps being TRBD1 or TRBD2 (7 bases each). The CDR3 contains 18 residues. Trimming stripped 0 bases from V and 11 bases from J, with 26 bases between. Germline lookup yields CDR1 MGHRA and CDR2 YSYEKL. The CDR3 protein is CASSQDLFQRDSARKQFF. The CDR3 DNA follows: TGCGCCAGCAGCCAAGATCTTTTCCAGCGGGACAGTGCGCGTAAGCAGTTCTTC.

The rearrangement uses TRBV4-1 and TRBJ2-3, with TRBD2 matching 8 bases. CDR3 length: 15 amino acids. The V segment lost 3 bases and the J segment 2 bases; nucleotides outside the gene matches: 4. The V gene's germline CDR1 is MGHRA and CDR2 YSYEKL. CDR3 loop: CASSHSGTTTDTQYF. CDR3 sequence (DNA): TGCGCCAGCAGCCATAGCGGGACAACCACAGATACGCAGTATTTT.